The rows below give T cell receptor beta chains drawn from one sample of a study of blood T cell repertoires in COVID-19. Method: immunoSEQ multiplex PCR; TCRdb's copy keeps in-frame clones and lacks some. The sample comprises 200,000 to 250,000 clones, approximately 90% of which are singletons, and less than 1.5% rests with the top ten. Material: PBMCs or T cells enriched from blood (not recorded which). Receptor source: a man in his thirties or forties who had recovered from COVID-19. The CDR3 runs from the conserved cysteine through the conserved F or W. The order of the fields is J gene, D gene, CDR3 length, V gene, CDR3 DNA, CDR3 protein. The D gene is left open where the match is weak.

TRBJ1-2	TRBD1	18	TRBV3-1/TRBV3-2	TGTGCCAGCAGCCAAGATATCAGGACAGGGGGTGCTAACTATGGCTACACCTTC	CASSQDIRTGGANYGYTF
TRBJ1-3	.	11	TRBV29-1	TGCAGCGTTGGGGAGGGAAACACCATATATTTT	CSVGEGNTIYF
TRBJ2-7	TRBD1	14	TRBV5-1	TGCGCCAGCAGACCGGGACAGGAGCGCTACGAGCAGTACTTC	CASRPGQERYEQYF
TRBJ2-5	.	15	TRBV6-2/TRBV6-3	TGTGCCAGCAGCCCTCTGATGGGGGGCCAAGAGACCCAGTACTTC	CASSPLMGGQETQYF
TRBJ2-7	TRBD1	15	TRBV2	TGTGCCAGCAGTATATTCGGACAGGGGAACTACGAGCAGTACTTC	CASSIFGQGNYEQYF
TRBJ1-3	.	14	TRBV6-1	TGTGCCAGCAGTGAATGGAGCTCTGGAAACACCATATATTTT	CASSEWSSGNTIYF
TRBJ2-3	.	14	TRBV10-3	TGTGCCATCAGTCAAACCGAGGGAACAGATACGCAGTATTTT	CAISQTEGTDTQYF
TRBJ2-3	.	13	TRBV28	TGTGCCAGCAGTTTTCGCAGGACAGATACGCAGTATTTT	CASSFRRTDTQYF
TRBJ1-4	.	17	TRBV21-1	TGTGCCAGCAGCAGTACCATATTAGACAGGGGAGGTGAAAAACTGTTTTTT	CASSSTILDRGGEKLFF
TRBJ1-1	TRBD1	14	TRBV19	TGTGCCAGTAGGAACGGACAGGGGTACACTGAAGCTTTCTTT	CASRNGQGYTEAFF
TRBJ1-2	.	13	TRBV5-6	TGTGCCAGCAGCGTCAGGGGAAGCTATGGCTACACCTTC	CASSVRGSYGYTF